Reported below is one T cell receptor (beta chain). This table comes from immunoSEQ multiplex PCR, and its TCRdb copy is limited to in-frame clones, with some not included. The sample contains some 140,000 clones, about 70% of which appear only once. These data are taken from a study of blood T cell repertoires in COVID-19. Study information: Both acute and convalescent COVID-19 samples were obtained from the United States, Italy and Spain.

Looked up from germline, CDR1 is SGHNT and CDR2 is YYREEE (reference sequence). This CDR3 contains 15 residues. J was trimmed by 5 bases and V by 4 bases; bases with no gene match: 8. The receptor was isolated from a man at least 80 years old with acute or convalescent COVID-19. This chain connects TRBV5-4 to TRBJ1-4; TRBD1 matches at 7 bases. The sequenced material came from peripheral blood. The CDR3 loop is CASSPRQGVNEKLFF. The DNA of the CDR3 is TGTGCCAGCAGCCCTCGACAGGGAGTGAATGAAAAACTGTTTTTT.